A selection of T cell receptor beta chains follows, all from one sample in a study of blood T cell repertoires in COVID-19. Clones were read by immunoSEQ multiplex PCR, and TCRdb kept only the in-frame ones, dropping some. The sample lists around 430,000 clones, more than 75% occurring once. The sequenced material came from PBMCs or T cells enriched from blood (not recorded which). Every receptor here comes from a woman aged 45-65 years who had recovered from COVID-19. Both conserved end residues are part of each CDR3. D genes are given only for firm matches. Not every row has a clone size; where given, it reads once, few, many or a size class.

cdr3_aa: CASSQDRLRVFQPQHF
cdr3_nt: TGCGCCAGCAGCCAAGACAGGCTCAGGGTCTTTCAGCCCCAGCATTTT
j_call: TRBJ1-5
d_call: .
clone_size: .
v_call: TRBV4-1

cdr3_aa: CASIGGSGYTF
cdr3_nt: TGTGCCAGTATTGGGGGGAGTGGCTACACCTTC
j_call: TRBJ1-2
d_call: .
clone_size: .
v_call: TRBV19

cdr3_aa: CASSFSIGGNTEAFF
cdr3_nt: TGTGCCAGCAGCTTCTCGATAGGGGGGAACACTGAAGCTTTCTTT
j_call: TRBJ1-1
d_call: .
clone_size: .
v_call: TRBV7-9

cdr3_aa: CASSPGGNIQYF
cdr3_nt: TGTGCCAGCAGCCCCGGGGGTAACATTCAGTACTTC
j_call: TRBJ2-4
d_call: .
clone_size: .
v_call: TRBV11-3

cdr3_aa: CASRTDNYEQYF
cdr3_nt: TGTGCCAGCCGGACAGACAACTACGAGCAGTACTTC
j_call: TRBJ2-7
d_call: .
clone_size: .
v_call: TRBV12-3/TRBV12-4

cdr3_aa: CASSRGTGNYEQYF
cdr3_nt: TGCGCCAGCAGCAGAGGGACAGGGAACTACGAGCAGTACTTC
j_call: TRBJ2-7
d_call: TRBD1
clone_size: .
v_call: TRBV5-1

cdr3_aa: CATAAASYNEQFF
cdr3_nt: TGTGCCACCGCAGCGGCCTCCTACAATGAGCAGTTCTTC
j_call: TRBJ2-1
d_call: .
clone_size: .
v_call: TRBV24-1

cdr3_aa: CASSEDVGHEKLFF
cdr3_nt: TGTGCCAGCAGTGAAGACGTGGGCCATGAAAAACTGTTTTTT
j_call: TRBJ1-4
d_call: .
clone_size: .
v_call: TRBV2

cdr3_aa: CASSGPHRGVETEAFF
cdr3_nt: TGTGCCAGCAGCGGCCCCCACAGGGGGGTTGAGACTGAAGCTTTCTTT
j_call: TRBJ1-1
d_call: TRBD1
clone_size: .
v_call: TRBV9

cdr3_aa: CASSQDEDSSRNYGYTF
cdr3_nt: TGCGCCAGCAGCCAAGACGAGGACAGCTCCAGGAACTATGGCTACACCTTC
j_call: TRBJ1-2
d_call: .
clone_size: .
v_call: TRBV4-1

cdr3_aa: CASSEAWTGGTEAFF
cdr3_nt: TGTGCCAGCAGTGAAGCATGGACAGGGGGCACTGAAGCTTTCTTT
j_call: TRBJ1-1
d_call: TRBD1
clone_size: .
v_call: TRBV2

cdr3_aa: CASSLDSRHNTEAFF
cdr3_nt: TGTGCCAGCAGCCTGGACAGTCGACATAACACTGAAGCTTTCTTT
j_call: TRBJ1-1
d_call: .
clone_size: .
v_call: TRBV11-3

cdr3_aa: CASRRDRGYEQYF
cdr3_nt: TGTGCCAGCAGGAGGGACAGGGGCTACGAGCAGTACTTC
j_call: TRBJ2-7
d_call: TRBD1
clone_size: .
v_call: TRBV6-5

cdr3_aa: CATQLGTAPEAFF
cdr3_nt: TGTGCCACCCAGTTAGGGACAGCACCTGAAGCTTTCTTT
j_call: TRBJ1-1
d_call: TRBD1
clone_size: .
v_call: TRBV7-2

cdr3_aa: CASSKDSEVRYEQYF
cdr3_nt: TGTGCCAGCAGTAAGGACAGTGAGGTTAGGTACGAGCAGTACTTC
j_call: TRBJ2-7
d_call: .
clone_size: .
v_call: TRBV6-5

cdr3_aa: CASTVGVHNEQFF
cdr3_nt: TGTGCCAGCACCGTCGGGGTCCACAATGAGCAGTTCTTC
j_call: TRBJ2-1
d_call: .
clone_size: .
v_call: TRBV6-5

cdr3_aa: CASSHLTGLTGNTIYF
cdr3_nt: TGTGCCAGCAGCCACCTTACAGGGTTAACTGGAAACACCATATATTTT
j_call: TRBJ1-3
d_call: .
clone_size: .
v_call: TRBV7-9

cdr3_aa: CASALRGQPNTEAFF
cdr3_nt: TGTGCCAGTGCCCTCCGGGGTCAGCCGAACACTGAAGCTTTCTTT
j_call: TRBJ1-1
d_call: .
clone_size: .
v_call: TRBV19

cdr3_aa: CASTNPGTGGRGTEAFF
cdr3_nt: TGTGCCAGCACCAATCCCGGGACAGGGGGCCGCGGCACTGAAGCTTTCTTT
j_call: TRBJ1-1
d_call: TRBD1
clone_size: .
v_call: TRBV27

cdr3_aa: CASSRGEDRENIQYF
cdr3_nt: TGTGCCAGCAGCCGCGGGGAGGACAGGGAAAACATTCAGTACTTC
j_call: TRBJ2-4
d_call: TRBD1
clone_size: .
v_call: TRBV7-6

cdr3_aa: CASNKGGSPLHF
cdr3_nt: TGTGCCAGCAACAAAGGGGGCTCACCCCTCCACTTT
j_call: TRBJ1-6
d_call: TRBD1
clone_size: .
v_call: TRBV11-2

cdr3_aa: CASSSGQNNQPQHF
cdr3_nt: TGTGCCAGCAGCTCTGGACAGAACAATCAGCCCCAGCATTTT
j_call: TRBJ1-5
d_call: .
clone_size: .
v_call: TRBV11-2

cdr3_aa: CASSSAGGRELFF
cdr3_nt: TGTGCCAGCAGCTCAGCGGGGGGCCGGGAGCTGTTTTTT
j_call: TRBJ2-2
d_call: TRBD2
clone_size: once
v_call: TRBV11-2

cdr3_aa: CASRLRLNTEAFF
cdr3_nt: TGTGCCAGCAGACTCCGGTTGAACACTGAAGCTTTCTTT
j_call: TRBJ1-1
d_call: .
clone_size: .
v_call: TRBV3-1/TRBV3-2

cdr3_aa: CASSIGQPSGNTIYF
cdr3_nt: TGTGCCAGCAGCATCGGACAACCCTCTGGAAACACCATATATTTT
j_call: TRBJ1-3
d_call: .
clone_size: .
v_call: TRBV5-4

cdr3_aa: CASSQAGGPIDTQYF
cdr3_nt: TGCGCCAGCAGCCAAGCGGGGGGGCCAATAGATACGCAGTATTTT
j_call: TRBJ2-3
d_call: TRBD2
clone_size: .
v_call: TRBV4-3

cdr3_aa: CASNEGDEKLFF
cdr3_nt: TGTGCCAGTAATGAGGGGGACGAAAAACTGTTTTTT
j_call: TRBJ1-4
d_call: .
clone_size: .
v_call: TRBV19

cdr3_aa: CSVGQGSGLLGETQYF
cdr3_nt: TGCAGCGTTGGACAGGGTTCGGGGCTTTTGGGAGAGACCCAGTACTTC
j_call: TRBJ2-5
d_call: TRBD1
clone_size: .
v_call: TRBV29-1

cdr3_aa: CSGSTGNAEAFF
cdr3_nt: TGCAGCGGATCGACAGGGAACGCTGAAGCTTTCTTT
j_call: TRBJ1-1
d_call: TRBD1
clone_size: once
v_call: TRBV29-1

cdr3_aa: CASTPGPNQGEAFF
cdr3_nt: TGTGCCAGCACCCCGGGCCCCAATCAGGGTGAAGCTTTCTTT
j_call: TRBJ1-1
d_call: .
clone_size: .
v_call: TRBV7-2

cdr3_aa: CASSIAGERGLGNTIYF
cdr3_nt: TGTGCCAGTAGTATAGCCGGAGAAAGAGGGCTTGGAAACACCATATATTTT
j_call: TRBJ1-3
d_call: .
clone_size: .
v_call: TRBV19

cdr3_aa: CASSSWTVFAYGYTF
cdr3_nt: TGTGCCAGCAGCTCCTGGACAGTTTTCGCCTATGGCTACACCTTC
j_call: TRBJ1-2
d_call: .
clone_size: .
v_call: TRBV7-9

cdr3_aa: CASSSTGNTEAFF
cdr3_nt: TGTGCCAGCAGCTCCACCGGGAACACTGAAGCTTTCTTT
j_call: TRBJ1-1
d_call: .
clone_size: .
v_call: TRBV21-1

cdr3_aa: CASSIDPGQLNTEAFF
cdr3_nt: TGTGCCAGTAGTATAGATCCGGGACAGTTGAACACTGAAGCTTTCTTT
j_call: TRBJ1-1
d_call: TRBD1
clone_size: .
v_call: TRBV19

cdr3_aa: CASSYGTGLKANNEKLFF
cdr3_nt: TGTGCCAGCAGCTACGGGACAGGGCTAAAAGCGAATAATGAAAAACTGTTTTTT
j_call: TRBJ1-4
d_call: TRBD1
clone_size: .
v_call: TRBV7-8

cdr3_aa: CATSEGTGGFGNTGELFF
cdr3_nt: TGTGCCACCAGTGAAGGGACAGGGGGCTTCGGAAACACCGGGGAGCTGTTTTTT
j_call: TRBJ2-2
d_call: TRBD1
clone_size: .
v_call: TRBV24-1

cdr3_aa: CASRKPTGGTNEKLFF
cdr3_nt: TGTGCCAGCAGAAAGCCCACAGGGGGAACTAATGAAAAACTGTTTTTT
j_call: TRBJ1-4
d_call: TRBD1
clone_size: .
v_call: TRBV27

cdr3_aa: CASSFPGTRGRTEAFF
cdr3_nt: TGTGCCAGCAGTTTCCCCGGGACAAGGGGTAGGACTGAAGCTTTCTTT
j_call: TRBJ1-1
d_call: .
clone_size: .
v_call: TRBV28

cdr3_aa: CASSARTSGGNEQFF
cdr3_nt: TGCGCCAGCAGCGCACGGACTAGCGGGGGGAATGAGCAGTTCTTC
j_call: TRBJ2-1
d_call: TRBD2
clone_size: .
v_call: TRBV5-1

cdr3_aa: CASSVAEGRAGDTQYF
cdr3_nt: TGTGCCAGCAGCGTAGCTGAAGGGAGGGCCGGAGATACGCAGTATTTT
j_call: TRBJ2-3
d_call: TRBD2
clone_size: .
v_call: TRBV9

cdr3_aa: CASSRWTTTGELFF
cdr3_nt: TGTGCCAGCAGCCGTTGGACAACCACCGGGGAGCTGTTTTTT
j_call: TRBJ2-2
d_call: .
clone_size: .
v_call: TRBV5-4

cdr3_aa: CASSVGRGGGELFF
cdr3_nt: TGTGCCAGCAGTGTTGGCAGGGGCGGCGGGGAGCTGTTTTTT
j_call: TRBJ2-2
d_call: .
clone_size: .
v_call: TRBV2

cdr3_aa: CASSPGTAQETQYF
cdr3_nt: TGCGCCAGCAGCCCCGGGACAGCCCAAGAGACCCAGTACTTC
j_call: TRBJ2-5
d_call: TRBD1
clone_size: once
v_call: TRBV5-1

cdr3_aa: CASSLNSGTGLLNSPLHF
cdr3_nt: TGTGCCAGCAGCTTAAATTCCGGGACAGGGCTTCTGAATTCACCCCTCCACTTT
j_call: TRBJ1-6
d_call: TRBD1
clone_size: .
v_call: TRBV3-1/TRBV3-2

cdr3_aa: CASTTAGGTYEQYF
cdr3_nt: TGTGCCAGCACCACCGCAGGAGGGACCTACGAGCAGTACTTC
j_call: TRBJ2-7
d_call: .
clone_size: .
v_call: TRBV6-5

cdr3_aa: CASSRESYEQYF
cdr3_nt: TGCGCCAGCAGTAGAGAATCCTACGAGCAGTACTTC
j_call: TRBJ2-7
d_call: .
clone_size: .
v_call: TRBV5-1

cdr3_aa: CASSQEPGAGANVLTF
cdr3_nt: TGTGCCAGCAGCCAAGAGCCGGGGGCTGGGGCCAACGTCCTGACTTTC
j_call: TRBJ2-6
d_call: .
clone_size: .
v_call: TRBV7-2

cdr3_aa: CASSDAAGFEAFF
cdr3_nt: TGTGCCAGCAGCGACGCGGCGGGGTTTGAAGCTTTCTTT
j_call: TRBJ1-1
d_call: .
clone_size: .
v_call: TRBV6-5

cdr3_aa: CASSPLQGIGDTQYF
cdr3_nt: TGTGCCAGCAGCCCCTTGCAGGGCATTGGAGATACGCAGTATTTT
j_call: TRBJ2-3
d_call: .
clone_size: .
v_call: TRBV7-2

cdr3_aa: CASSQEGGRYGYTF
cdr3_nt: TGTGCCAGCAGCCAAGAAGGGGGCAGATATGGCTACACCTTC
j_call: TRBJ1-2
d_call: TRBD1
clone_size: many
v_call: TRBV3-1/TRBV3-2

cdr3_aa: CASRAWSVGNEKLFF
cdr3_nt: TGTGCCAGCAGGGCCTGGTCGGTCGGGAATGAAAAACTGTTTTTT
j_call: TRBJ1-4
d_call: .
clone_size: .
v_call: TRBV6-5

cdr3_aa: CASSTGTGASDEQYF
cdr3_nt: TGTGCCAGCAGTACCGGGACAGGGGCCTCGGACGAGCAGTACTTC
j_call: TRBJ2-7
d_call: TRBD1
clone_size: .
v_call: TRBV28

cdr3_aa: CASSQAPGVEGEKLFF
cdr3_nt: TGCGCCAGCAGCCAAGCACCGGGAGTGGAGGGTGAAAAACTGTTTTTT
j_call: TRBJ1-4
d_call: .
clone_size: .
v_call: TRBV4-1

cdr3_aa: CASSFDRGWETQYF
cdr3_nt: TGTGCCAGCAGTTTTGACAGGGGTTGGGAGACCCAGTACTTC
j_call: TRBJ2-5
d_call: TRBD1
clone_size: few
v_call: TRBV27